The present TCR beta chain was sequenced within a study of T-cell memory formation after mild COVID-19. Overall study: Largely, TCR clusters stayed within a single donor.

Study-wide results and caveats: Within pre-infection memory, some responding clones were found, suggesting cross-reactive memory joined.

This clonotype turned up a few times. Antigen specificity is unknown. MiXCR was run by TCRdb on the 5' RACE reads, yielding one entry per CDR3 protein. The data contain hundreds of thousands of distinct CDR3 sequences, less than 25% of them singletons. The CDR3 length is 12 residues. The ends were cut back, 5 bases at V and 8 bases at J, with 10 bases in the middle. Germline CDR1 LNHDA, CDR2 SQIVND (reference sequence). The sample was PBMCs or a T cell subset sorted from them (not recorded which). This TCR was sampled from an adult woman who had mild COVID-19 (a few samples of this study predate the infection). Cell type and time point are not known. The chain couples TRBV19 to TRBJ1-5; D not resolved. The CDR3 nucleotides read TGTGCCAGTAGTCCCCTTTCGAAGCCCCAGCATTTT. This codes for CASSPLSKPQHF.